The 28 T cell receptor beta chains presented below share a single source sample, sequenced in a study of T cell responses to AZD1222 COVID-19 vaccine. Generated by immunoSEQ multiplex PCR, the TCRdb table keeps only in-frame clones and is missing some. Of 99,000 or so clones in the sample, over 75% were seen once. This sample comprised peripheral blood, obtained on day 0 of AZD1222 vaccination. The receptors derive from an adult in good health.

The chain has TRBV18 and TRBJ2-5, with TRBD1 matching 9 bases. Germline trimming cut 2 bases from V and 3 bases from J; bases unmatched to any gene: 10. The CDR3 runs 17 residues. Per germline, CDR1 KGHSH and CDR2 LQKENI. The CDR3, as DNA: TGTGCCAGCTCACCAAAGCGGGACAGGGTACGGGAAGAGACCCAGTACTTC. Protein: CASSPKRDRVREETQYF.

The chain links TRBV19 to TRBJ2-1; perhaps TRBD1 as D (5 bases). CDR1 is LNHDA and CDR2 is SQIVND in the germline V gene (reference sequence). The V and J ends lost 7 bases and 7 bases respectively, with 8 bases between them. This CDR3 has 11 amino acids. Here the CDR3 reads CASIGVNEQFF. The CDR3 DNA reads TGTGCCAGTATAGGGGTTAATGAGCAGTTCTTC.

This clone was observed once. The chain links TRBV7-2 to TRBJ1-2; a possible D gene is TRBD1 (5 bases). Trimming left V 4 bases short and J 1 base short, with 10 bases between. CDR3 length equals 14 residues. CDR1 and CDR2 from the germline V gene are SGHTA and FQGNSA. CDR3 region: CASSSAGLNYGYTF. The CDR3 nucleotides are TGTGCCAGCAGCTCGGCGGGGCTTAACTATGGCTACACCTTC.

V gene TRBV10-2 combines with J gene TRBJ1-6; 9 bases map to TRBD1. V trimming: 9 bases; J trimming: 7 bases; junction bases outside the gene matches: 4. Germline CDR1 WSHSY, CDR2 SAAADI. This CDR3 has 13 residues. The CDR3 spells CASTGGLNSPLHF. The CDR3 coding sequence is TGCGCCAGTACAGGGGGCTTGAATTCACCCCTCCACTTT.

The chain links TRBV11-2 to TRBJ1-2; D perhaps matches TRBD1 (5 bases). Germline V CDR1 and CDR2: SGHAT, FQNNGV. The CDR3 runs 15 residues. Trimming pared 4 bases from V and 7 bases from J, leaving 19 bases between. The CDR3 loop is CASSSGGLPPVGYTF. The CDR3 nucleotides read TGTGCCAGCAGCTCCGGGGGACTGCCGCCTGTTGGCTACACCTTC.

This chain connects TRBV5-1 to TRBJ2-1, with 8 bases that match TRBD2. CDR3 length: 17 residues. Unmatched junction bases numbered 5, after V lost 0 bases and J lost 0 bases. From germline, CDR1 is SGHRS and CDR2 YFSETQ. The CDR3 nucleotides read TGCGCCAGCAGCTTGGTCAGCGGGGGAAGCTCCTACAATGAGCAGTTCTTC. Amino acids: CASSLVSGGSSYNEQFF.

This chain connects TRBV6-5 to TRBJ1-2; tentative D call: TRBD1 (5 bases). This CDR3 has 15 amino acids. V lost 5 bases and J 7 bases, leaving 20 bases between the germline ends. Germline CDR1 is MNHEY and CDR2 is SVGAGI. CDR3 protein: CASSQLTATSGGYTF. The DNA of the CDR3 is TGTGCCAGCAGTCAACTGACAGCAACCTCGGGTGGCTACACCTTC.

The chain carries TRBV7-3 and TRBJ1-5; tentatively, D is TRBD1 (5 bases). The CDR3 has 16 amino acids. The germline V gene has CDR1 SGHTA and CDR2 FQGTGA. V gave up 5 bases and J gave up 6 bases, with 20 bases separating them. CDR3 protein: CASSTVGGYVGQPQHF. CDR3 bases: TGTGCCAGCAGCACTGTGGGGGGGTACGTAGGTCAGCCCCAGCATTTT.

This rearrangement joins TRBV28 to TRBJ2-7; 10 bases fit TRBD1. This CDR3 comprises 14 residues. The junction had 8 bases not matched to a gene; V was cut back by 5 bases and J by 7 bases. Germline V lookup: CDR1 MDHEN, CDR2 SYDVKM. DNA of the CDR3: TGTGCCAGCAGTCCGCGACAGGGGGCGTATGAGCAGTACTTC. This encodes CASSPRQGAYEQYF. Filled out from reference TRBV28 and TRBJ2-7, the complete variable domain reads DVKVTQSSRYLVKRTGEKVFLECVQDMDHENMFWYRQDPGLGLRLIYFSYDVKMKEKGDIPEGYSVSREKKERFSLILESASTNQTSMYLCASSPRQGAYEQYFGPGTRLTVT.

V and J are TRBV11-3 and TRBJ2-5; TRBD2 is a possible D gene (6 bases). Germline CDR1 and CDR2: SGHNT and YENEEA. V lost 2 bases and J 0 bases, leaving 7 bases between the germline ends. This CDR3 comprises 14 residues. In DNA, the CDR3 is TGTGCCAGCAGCTTACGGGGGAACCAAGAGACCCAGTACTTC. Protein product: CASSLRGNQETQYF.

The rearrangement joins TRBV7-2 to TRBJ2-4; tentative D call: TRBD2 (5 bases). V was pared by 1 base and J by 0 bases, with 10 bases between. Looked up from germline, CDR1 is SGHTA and CDR2 is FQGNSA. The CDR3 runs to 16 residues. The CDR3 loop is CASSLVGGLAKNIQYF. The CDR3 nucleotides are TGTGCCAGCAGCTTAGTAGGAGGTCTAGCCAAAAACATTCAGTACTTC.

The chain carries TRBV30 and TRBJ2-1, with 7 bases matching TRBD1. The length of the CDR3 is 15 residues. V shed 4 bases, J shed 4 bases, and the junction held 10 bases outside the gene matches. The germline gives CDR1 GTSNPN, CDR2 SVGIG (reference sequence). CDR3 DNA: TGTGCCTGGACAAAGACAGGGTGGGAATACAATGAGCAGTTCTTC. Translating it yields CAWTKTGWEYNEQFF.

This rearrangement joins TRBV5-4 to TRBJ2-3, with 12 bases identical to TRBD1. The CDR3 is 17 residues long. CDR1 and CDR2 (germline): SGHNT, YYREEE (reference sequence). V lost 3 bases, J lost 3 bases, and 8 bases stayed unmatched. The CDR3 region is CASSSPGQGAGTDTQYF. For the CDR3, the DNA is TGTGCCAGCAGCTCACCGGGACAGGGGGCTGGAACAGATACGCAGTATTTT.

The rearrangement links TRBV28 to TRBJ1-4; weak D call: TRBD1 (6 bases). This CDR3 spans 15 amino acids. Germline V lookup: CDR1 MDHEN, CDR2 SYDVKM. V was pared by 3 bases and J by 3 bases, with 11 bases between. CDR3 bases: TGTGCCAGCAGTTTCGGCAGGGGCCCTAATGAAAAACTGTTTTTT. Its translation is CASSFGRGPNEKLFF.

The chain uses TRBV21-1 and TRBJ2-5. TRBV21-1 constitutes a pseudogene. The CDR3 covers 17 residues. CDR3 in amino acids: CASSRIPNLRMAETQYF. In DNA form, the CDR3 reads TGTGCCAGCAGCAGAATACCGAACTTAAGGATGGCGGAGACCCAGTACTTC.

This chain uses TRBV6-6 with TRBJ1-5; 11 bases fit TRBD1. The J segment lost 7 bases and the V segment lost 6 bases, leaving 5 bases of the junction unmatched. The CDR3 extends over 14 amino acids. Germline V gene lookup returns CDR1 MNHNY and CDR2 SVGAGI (reference sequence). The DNA of the CDR3 is TGTGCCAGCAGAGGACAGGGGGCAGTCCAGCCCCAGCATTTT. The encoded protein is CASRGQGAVQPQHF.

The genes are TRBV28 and TRBJ1-5; D unresolved. The CDR3 runs to 14 residues. The V end was cut by 3 bases, the J end by 5 bases, with 11 bases between. The V gene's germline CDR1 is MDHEN and CDR2 SYDVKM. The CDR3 loop is CASSLVSRYQPQHF. DNA of the CDR3: TGTGCCAGCAGTTTGGTTTCCAGATATCAGCCCCAGCATTTT.

This clone was detected once. Other DNA sequences in this specimen translate into the identical CDR3. This chain links TRBV29-1 with TRBJ1-5, with unresolved D. Between the trimmed V and J ends, which lost 4 bases and 1 base, there was a span of 5 bases. Per germline, CDR1 SQVTM and CDR2 ANQGSEA. This CDR3 comprises 12 residues. CDR3 sequence reads: CSVGDSNQPQHF. The CDR3 DNA reads TGCAGCGTTGGCGACAGCAATCAGCCCCAGCATTTT. The whole variable domain, filled in from reference TRBV29-1 and TRBJ1-5, reads SAVISQKPSRDICQRGTSLTIQCQVDSQVTMMFWYRQQPGQSLTLIATANQGSEATYESGFVIDKFPISRPNLTFSTLTVSNMSPEDSSIYLCSVGDSNQPQHFGDGTRLSIL.

This chain connects TRBV3-1 (or the pseudogene TRBV3-2) to TRBJ1-5; no firm D call. This CDR3 spans 15 amino acids. Germline loops: CDR1 LGHDT, CDR2 YNNKEL (reference sequence). The V and J ends lost 0 bases and 4 bases respectively, with 10 bases between them. In nucleotides, the CDR3 is TGTGCCAGCAGCCAAGATCTGATTGGGAATCAGCCCCAGCATTTT. Translated: CASSQDLIGNQPQHF.

This chain joins TRBV19 and TRBJ2-1; 7 bases line up with TRBD1. Per germline, CDR1 LNHDA and CDR2 SQIVND (reference sequence). CDR3 length: 15 residues. The ends lost 4 bases at V and 5 bases at J; junction bases unmatched: 8. This CDR3 is CASSRGQSLNNEQFF. DNA of the CDR3: TGTGCCAGTAGTAGGGGACAGTCCCTAAACAATGAGCAGTTCTTC. The full variable domain, its missing parts supplied by reference TRBV19 and TRBJ2-1, is DGGITQSPKYLFRKEGQNVTLSCEQNLNHDAMYWYRQDPGQGLRLIYYSQIVNDFQKGDIAEGYSVSREKKESFPLTVTSAQKNPTAFYLCASSRGQSLNNEQFFGPGTRLTVL.

The genes are TRBV19 and TRBJ1-1; tentative D call: TRBD1 (6 bases). V was clipped by 5 bases and J by 3 bases, with 16 bases between them. CDR1 is LNHDA, CDR2 SQIVND, per germline (reference sequence). This CDR3 spans 15 amino acids. The CDR3 reads CASSETGTPHTEAFF. The CDR3 coding sequence is TGTGCCAGTAGTGAAACCGGGACACCCCACACTGAAGCTTTCTTT.

The chain recombines TRBV29-1 with TRBJ1-2, with D hard to call. The CDR3 has 12 residues. Trimming pared 3 bases from V and 4 bases from J, leaving 9 bases between. The germline CDR1 and CDR2 sequences are SQVTM and ANQGSEA. The CDR3 reads CSVEEGVYGYTF. The DNA of the CDR3 is TGCAGCGTTGAGGAGGGAGTCTATGGCTACACCTTC. The whole variable domain, filled in from reference TRBV29-1 and TRBJ1-2, reads SAVISQKPSRDICQRGTSLTIQCQVDSQVTMMFWYRQQPGQSLTLIATANQGSEATYESGFVIDKFPISRPNLTFSTLTVSNMSPEDSSIYLCSVEEGVYGYTFGSGTRLTVV.

The chain carries TRBV11-3 and TRBJ2-7, with D possibly being TRBD2 (7 bases). V lost 1 base, J lost 0 bases, and 22 bases lay in between. The CDR3 is 19 amino acids. From germline, CDR1 is SGHNT and CDR2 YENEEA. The chain's CDR3 is CASSLALPLGGAGSYEQYF. CDR3 nucleotide sequence: TGTGCCAGCAGCTTAGCCCTACCTTTGGGGGGGGCGGGCTCCTACGAGCAGTACTTC.

The chain joins TRBV18 to TRBJ2-3; unclear D gene. This CDR3 has 14 amino acids. The germline V and J ends were trimmed by 0 bases and 1 base, with 5 bases remaining between them. Germline CDR1 reads KGHSH; CDR2 reads LQKENI. The CDR3 here is CASSPPFGTDTQYF. Here the CDR3 DNA reads TGTGCCAGCTCACCACCCTTTGGCACAGATACGCAGTATTTT.

The J gene is TRBJ1-2, the V gene TRBV19; TRBD1 matches 11 bases. The ends lost 7 bases at V and 4 bases at J; junction bases unmatched: 5. CDR3 length equals 14 residues. Germline V gene sequence: CDR1 LNHDA, CDR2 SQIVND (reference sequence). The CDR3, as DNA: TGTGCCAGTACGGGACAGGGGGGGGCCTATGGCTACACCTTC. This sequence encodes CASTGQGGAYGYTF.

The chain recombines TRBV9 with TRBJ2-5; maybe TRBD2 (5 bases). Per the germline V gene, CDR1 is SGDLS and CDR2 is YYNGEE. The V end was cut by 3 bases, the J end by 3 bases, with 12 bases between. The CDR3 sequence is 14 residues long. The CDR3 nucleotides read TGTGCCAGCAGCGCCCTGGACGGGGAAGAGACCCAGTACTTC. Translation: CASSALDGEETQYF. Combining the CDR3 with reference TRBV9 and TRBJ2-5 gives the whole variable domain DSGVTQTPKHLITATGQRVTLRCSPRSGDLSVYWYQQSLDQGLQFLIQYYNGEERAKGNILERFSAQQFPDLHSELNLSSLELGDSALYFCASSALDGEETQYFGPGTRLLVL.

The rearrangement joins TRBV7-3 to TRBJ2-1, with 8 bases fitting TRBD2. The trim removed 0 bases at V and 4 bases at J, leaving 2 bases unmatched. The V gene's germline CDR1 is SGHTA and CDR2 FQGTGA. This CDR3 has 15 amino acids. The CDR3 coding sequence is TGTGCCAGCAGCTTAACAGCGGGGGAGTACAATGAGCAGTTCTTC. Its protein product is CASSLTAGEYNEQFF.

The gene calls are TRBV24-1 and TRBJ2-1, with 7 bases aligning to TRBD1. CDR3 length: 16 residues. CDR1 and CDR2 from the germline V gene are KGHDR and SFDVKD. The trim removed 2 bases at V and 3 bases at J, leaving 6 bases unmatched. The chain's CDR3 is CATSDSGGALYNEQFF. The CDR3 DNA reads as TGTGCCACCAGTGATTCAGGGGGAGCACTCTACAATGAGCAGTTCTTC.